This record covers a single T cell receptor (beta chain). The antigen is unknown. The record originates from a study of T cell clonotyping in hematopoietic cell transplantation. The assay was immunoSEQ multiplex PCR, and TCRdb's table has in-frame clones only and misses some. The table records approximately 30,000 clones, 82% of them present only once. CDR1 and CDR2 from the germline V gene are MDHEN and SYDVKM. CDR3 length equals 15 residues. Trimming removed 2 bases from V and 3 bases from J; junction bases left unmatched: 6. Specified time point: recipient sample about 28 days before transplant, after cytoreduction. Blood collection times were about day -28 and days 30, 100, 180 posttransplant. General study points: Without cell sorting, CD4 versus CD8 contributions remain unresolved.

This specimen consisted of peripheral blood mononuclear cells, obtained before stem cell transplant. V and J are TRBV28 and TRBJ2-7, with TRBD2 identical over 8 bases. This sequence originates from a man aged 35-49 years with acute myeloid leukemia. Some clones in this sample may be carry-over from other donors' samples. The DNA for the CDR3 is TGTGCCAGCAGTTTAACAGCGGGAGCCTTCTACGAGCAGTACTTC. Its protein is CASSLTAGAFYEQYF.